This TCR beta chain came from a study of response to subunit inactivated influenza vaccine. Study-wide points: The authors offered the suggestion that each seasonal influenza vaccination recruits few new T cells.

One entry per CDR3 protein, called by TCRdb with MiXCR from the RT-PCR reads. The table has 600,000 to 700,000 distinct CDR3 sequences, less than 15% seen once. With respect to this clonotype: The antigen remains undetermined.

This CDR3 comprises 13 residues. Germline V lookup: CDR1 SGHRS, CDR2 YFSETQ. The V end lost 1 base, the J end lost 10 bases, and 15 bases lay between the germline ends. The V gene is TRBV5-1, the J gene TRBJ2-7; D perhaps matches TRBD2 (6 bases). This TCR came from a man between 50 and 59 years old who received an inactivated influenza vaccine. The source material was PBMCs from blood, sampled about 14 days before vaccination. The CDR3 sequence: CASSLSSRELQYF. DNA for the CDR3: TGCGCCAGCAGCTTGTCCTCCCGGGAGCTTCAGTACTTC.